This TCR beta chain was recorded in a study of blood T cells in healthy people across ages. Primed by a sample-barcoded 5' primer and a J-beta primer mix, a second PCR proceeded for 7 to 11 cycles. TCRdb passed the 5' RACE reads through MiXCR, listing each CDR3 protein once. The table includes over 600,000 distinct CDR3 sequences, roughly 46% detected once. This clonotype turned up a few times. What it recognizes is unknown. Trimming pared 6 bases from V and 11 bases from J, leaving 22 bases between. The CDR3 has 14 amino acids. Looked up from germline, CDR1 is SGHDN and CDR2 is FVKESK. Broader study findings: Possibly confounding the expanded clonotype changes was the fact that donor CMV status was unknown. Estimates based on one million T cells were treated as lower bounds.

What was sequenced was blood. This sequence was found in a man older than 75 in good health. This sequence joins TRBV14 and TRBJ2-5; D possibly corresponds to TRBD2 (5 bases). CDR3 nucleotides: TGTGCCAGCAGTCTAGCCTCAAGCTACAATGAGCAGTACTTC. It is translated as CASSLASSYNEQYF.